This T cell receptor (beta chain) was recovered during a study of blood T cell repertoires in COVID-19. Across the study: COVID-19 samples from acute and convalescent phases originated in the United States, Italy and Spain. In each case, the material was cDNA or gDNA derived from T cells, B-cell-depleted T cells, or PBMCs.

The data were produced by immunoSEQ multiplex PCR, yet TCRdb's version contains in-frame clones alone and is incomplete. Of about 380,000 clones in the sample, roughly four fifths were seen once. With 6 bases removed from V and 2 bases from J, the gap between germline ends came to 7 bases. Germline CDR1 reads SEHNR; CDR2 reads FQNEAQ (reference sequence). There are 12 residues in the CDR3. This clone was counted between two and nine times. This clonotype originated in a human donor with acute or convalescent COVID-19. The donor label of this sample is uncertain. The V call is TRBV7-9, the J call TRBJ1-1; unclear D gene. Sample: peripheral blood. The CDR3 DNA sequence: TGTGCCAGCAGGGCTTTTAACACTGAAGCTTTCTTT. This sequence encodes CASRAFNTEAFF.